This T cell receptor (beta chain) derives from a study of blood T cell repertoires in COVID-19. Study context: The origin of the acute and convalescent COVID-19 samples was the United States, Italy and Spain.

The V and J ends lost 5 bases and 5 bases, in that order; junction bases with no gene match: 6. This CDR3 contains 14 residues. CDR1 is SGHTA, CDR2 FQGNSA, per germline. This clone was seen a handful of times. In the original workflow: Using reference gene primer amplification, nucleated cell counts were estimated. Some clones are missing from TCRdb's copy, which holds only in-frame ones; the method was immunoSEQ multiplex PCR. That table gives V, J and clone size, and the DNA gave D and trimming. This sample yields roughly 140,000 clones, of which 70% to 90% are seen a single time; about 3% belongs to the top ten.

The chain joins TRBV7-2 to TRBJ2-7; 10 bases agree with TRBD1. The TCR was taken from a woman aged 40 to 50 with active or convalescent COVID-19. Sequenced material: peripheral blood. The CDR3 DNA sequence: TGTGCCAGCAGCGCGACCGGGACAGGGGACGAGCAGTACTTC. Protein: CASSATGTGDEQYF.